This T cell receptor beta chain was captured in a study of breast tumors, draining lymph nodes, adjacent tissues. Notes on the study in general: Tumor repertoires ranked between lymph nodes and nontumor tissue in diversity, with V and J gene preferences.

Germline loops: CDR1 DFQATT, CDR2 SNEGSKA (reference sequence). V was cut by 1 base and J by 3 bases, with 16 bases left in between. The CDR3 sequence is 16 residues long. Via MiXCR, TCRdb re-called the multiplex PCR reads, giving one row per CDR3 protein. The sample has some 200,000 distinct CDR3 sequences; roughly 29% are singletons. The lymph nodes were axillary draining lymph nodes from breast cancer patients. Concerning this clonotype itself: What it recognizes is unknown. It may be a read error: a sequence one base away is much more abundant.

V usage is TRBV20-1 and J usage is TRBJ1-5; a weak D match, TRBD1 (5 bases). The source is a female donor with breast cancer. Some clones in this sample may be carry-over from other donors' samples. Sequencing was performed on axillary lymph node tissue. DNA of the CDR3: TGCAGTGCTAGAGGAGGAGGGGCGCGGACCAATCAGCCCCAGCATTTT. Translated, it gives CSARGGGARTNQPQHF.